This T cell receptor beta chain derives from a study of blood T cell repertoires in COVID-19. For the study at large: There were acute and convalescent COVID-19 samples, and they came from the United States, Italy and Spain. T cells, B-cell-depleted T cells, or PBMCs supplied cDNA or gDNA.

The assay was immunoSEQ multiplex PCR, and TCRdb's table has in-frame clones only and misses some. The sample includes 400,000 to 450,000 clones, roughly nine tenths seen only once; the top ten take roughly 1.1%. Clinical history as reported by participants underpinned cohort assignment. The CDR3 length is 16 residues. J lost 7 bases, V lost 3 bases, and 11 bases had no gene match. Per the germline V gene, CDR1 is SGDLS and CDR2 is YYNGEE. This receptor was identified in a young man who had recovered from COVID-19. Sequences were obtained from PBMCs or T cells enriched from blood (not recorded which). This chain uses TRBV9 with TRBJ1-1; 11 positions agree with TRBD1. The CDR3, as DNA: TGTGCCAGCAGCGATACCGGACAGGGGGCCTGGGGTGAAGCTTTCTTT. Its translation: CASSDTGQGAWGEAFF.